This TCR beta chain was recorded in a study of cytomegalovirus exposure and HLA in healthy donors. General observations from the study: Presence/absence analyses assumed roughly uniform sequencing depth across donors, which may not hold. Both high specificity and high sensitivity reportedly marked the classifier's diagnosis of cytomegalovirus status. Some TCR beta chains (roughly 160 of them) were listed as cytomegalovirus-associated.

The CDR3 spans 18 residues. Trimming took 1 base from V and 1 from J, leaving 18 bases between them. CDR1 SGHVS and CDR2 FNYEAQ come from the germline V gene. It was with 60 Vbeta and 13 Jbeta primers that the PCR ran. Repertoires were generated with immunoSEQ multiplex PCR, while TCRdb's copy carries only in-frame clones and drops some. The repertoire holds about 190,000 clones, with roughly 80% as singletons. This clone was counted a few times. No antigen is known for it. The TCR originated in a man aged 45 to 65 in good health and CMV-seronegative. The chain recombines TRBV7-6 with TRBJ2-3; possible D gene TRBD2, 5 bases. Sequencing was carried out using PBMCs. In DNA form, the CDR3 reads TGTGCCAGCAGCTTAGGTCTGGGCGGCGGAGGCGGCACAGATACGCAGTATTTT. The encoded protein is CASSLGLGGGGGTDTQYF.